Each of the 8 T cell receptor beta chains below was sequenced from the same sample in a study of shared clonotypes between healthy human individuals. The protocol was immunoSEQ multiplex PCR, while the TCRdb copy is restricted to in-frame clones and leaves out a portion. Of about 1 million clones listed, around four fifths are singletons. Sample: memory CD4+ T cells sorted from blood. Subset described: CD45RA-negative fraction. The receptors here all came from a man aged 18 to 29 in good health.

The chain combines TRBV6-1 with TRBJ2-6; possible D gene TRBD1, 5 bases. Germline lookup yields CDR1 MNHNS and CDR2 SASEGT. This CDR3 spans 16 amino acids. V dropped 4 bases and J dropped 2 bases, with 12 bases sitting between them. The CDR3 sequence is CASSVIQATGANVLTF. In DNA form, the CDR3 reads TGTGCCAGCAGTGTGATACAGGCGACTGGGGCCAACGTCCTGACTTTC.

This chain joins TRBV7-8 and TRBJ2-4; TRBD2 is a possible D gene (5 bases). V was pared by 1 base and J by 0 bases, with 7 bases between. This CDR3 spans 15 amino acids. CDR1 is SGHVS and CDR2 is FQNEAQ in the germline V gene. The CDR3 loop is CASSLVGLAKNIQYF. The CDR3 bases are TGTGCCAGCAGCTTAGTAGGACTAGCCAAAAACATTCAGTACTTC.

The rearrangement uses TRBV5-1 and TRBJ1-4; possibly TRBD1 for D (6 bases). This CDR3 is built from 14 residues. CDR1 and CDR2 from the germline V gene are SGHRS and YFSETQ. V dropped 5 bases and J dropped 8 bases, with 16 bases sitting between them. For the CDR3, the DNA is TGCGCCAGCAGAAGTGGGGGGCCAGGGGAAAAACTGTTTTTT. This translates into CASRSGGPGEKLFF.

The chain carries TRBV7-6 and TRBJ1-6; perhaps TRBD1 as D (5 bases). V dropped 3 bases and J dropped 9 bases, with 15 bases sitting between them. From germline, CDR1 is SGHVS and CDR2 FNYEAQ. The CDR3 has 15 amino acids. CDR3 region: CASSFGARGGSPLHF. CDR3 coding DNA: TGTGCCAGCAGCTTCGGGGCGCGGGGTGGTTCACCCCTCCACTTT.

For this clone: The same CDR3 can be traced to other DNA sequences in this sample. The chain links TRBV6-1 to TRBJ1-2, with D possibly being TRBD1 (5 bases). Per germline, CDR1 MNHNS and CDR2 SASEGT. The CDR3 runs to 11 residues. V was trimmed by 4 bases and J by 5 bases, leaving 5 bases between them. CDR3 in amino acids: CASSAGYGYTF. The CDR3 DNA is TGTGCCAGCAGTGCAGGGTATGGCTACACCTTC.

The chain carries TRBV7-9 and TRBJ2-5; D remains ambiguous. The CDR3 is 15 amino acids. Trimming left V 4 bases short and J 1 base short, with 13 bases between. Germline CDR1 reads SEHNR; CDR2 reads FQNEAQ (reference sequence). Here the CDR3 reads CASSSVDWGQETQYF. CDR3 DNA sequence: TGTGCCAGCAGCTCCGTCGATTGGGGCCAAGAGACCCAGTACTTC.

The count of this clone is one. The V gene is TRBV9, the J gene TRBJ2-7, with TRBD1 matching 8 bases. The J segment lost 5 bases and the V segment lost 4 bases, leaving 8 bases of the junction unmatched. This CDR3 is 14 amino acids long. Germline V gives CDR1 SGDLS, CDR2 YYNGEE. CDR3 region: CASSPRTGMHEQYF. The CDR3 DNA reads as TGTGCCAGCAGCCCGCGGACAGGGATGCACGAGCAGTACTTC.

J is TRBJ2-1 and V is TRBV6-6; 10 bases agree with TRBD1. Per the germline V gene, CDR1 is MNHNY and CDR2 is SVGAGI (reference sequence). The junction had 12 bases not matched to a gene; V was cut back by 6 bases and J by 7 bases. CDR3 length: 16 amino acids. For the CDR3, the DNA is TGTGCCAGCAGAGAACGCGGGACAGGGGCGGGTAATGAGCAGTTCTTC. Residues: CASRERGTGAGNEQFF.